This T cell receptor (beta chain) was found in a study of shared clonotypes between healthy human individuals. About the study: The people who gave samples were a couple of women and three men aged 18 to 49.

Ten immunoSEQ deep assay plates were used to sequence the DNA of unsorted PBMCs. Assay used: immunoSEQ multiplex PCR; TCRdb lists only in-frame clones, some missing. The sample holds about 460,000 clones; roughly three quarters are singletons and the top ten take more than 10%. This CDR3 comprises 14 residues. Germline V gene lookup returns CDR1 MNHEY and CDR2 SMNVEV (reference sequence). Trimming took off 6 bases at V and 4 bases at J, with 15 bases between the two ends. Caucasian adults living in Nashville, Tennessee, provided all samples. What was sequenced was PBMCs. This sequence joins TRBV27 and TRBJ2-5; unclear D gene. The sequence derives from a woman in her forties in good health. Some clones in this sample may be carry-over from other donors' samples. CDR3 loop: CASSLQRNAETQYF. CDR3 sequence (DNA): TGTGCCAGCAGCTTACAACGGAATGCAGAGACCCAGTACTTC.